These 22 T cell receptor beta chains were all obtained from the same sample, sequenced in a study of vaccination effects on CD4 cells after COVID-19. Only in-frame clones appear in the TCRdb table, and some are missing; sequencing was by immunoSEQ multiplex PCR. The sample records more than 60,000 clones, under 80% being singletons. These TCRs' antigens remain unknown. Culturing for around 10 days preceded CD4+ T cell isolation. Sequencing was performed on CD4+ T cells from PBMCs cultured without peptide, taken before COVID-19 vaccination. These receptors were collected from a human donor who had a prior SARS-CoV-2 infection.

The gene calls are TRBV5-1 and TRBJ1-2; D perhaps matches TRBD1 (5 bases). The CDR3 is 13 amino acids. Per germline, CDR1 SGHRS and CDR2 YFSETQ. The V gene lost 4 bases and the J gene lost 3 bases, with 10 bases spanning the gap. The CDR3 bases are TGCGCCAGCAGCCACGGGACCGACTATGGCTACACCTTC. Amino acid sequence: CASSHGTDYGYTF.

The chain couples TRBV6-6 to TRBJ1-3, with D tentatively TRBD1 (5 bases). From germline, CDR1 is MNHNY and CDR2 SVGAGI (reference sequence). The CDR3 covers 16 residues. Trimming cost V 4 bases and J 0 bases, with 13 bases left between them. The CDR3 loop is CASSFQDGASGNTIYF. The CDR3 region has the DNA TGTGCCAGCAGTTTCCAGGACGGGGCCTCTGGAAACACCATATATTTT.

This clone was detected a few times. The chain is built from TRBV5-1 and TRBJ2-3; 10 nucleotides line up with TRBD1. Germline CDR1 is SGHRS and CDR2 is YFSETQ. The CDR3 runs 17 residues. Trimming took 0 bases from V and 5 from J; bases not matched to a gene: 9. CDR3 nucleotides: TGCGCCAGCAGCTTGGAAGGGACAGGGGCTTGGGGAGATACGCAGTATTTT. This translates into CASSLEGTGAWGDTQYF.

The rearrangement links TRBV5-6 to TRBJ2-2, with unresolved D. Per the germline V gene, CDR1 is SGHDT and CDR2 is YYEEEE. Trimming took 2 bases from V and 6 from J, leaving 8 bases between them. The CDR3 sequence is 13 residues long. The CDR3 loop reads CASSFFTPGELFF. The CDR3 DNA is TGTGCCAGCAGCTTCTTTACCCCCGGGGAGCTGTTTTTT. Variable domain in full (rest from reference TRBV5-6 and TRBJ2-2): DAGVTQSPTHLIKTRGQQVTLRCSPKSGHDTVSWYQQALGQGPQFIFQYYEEEERQRGNFPDRFSGHQFPNYSSELNVNALLLGDSALYLCASSFFTPGELFFGEGSRLTVL.

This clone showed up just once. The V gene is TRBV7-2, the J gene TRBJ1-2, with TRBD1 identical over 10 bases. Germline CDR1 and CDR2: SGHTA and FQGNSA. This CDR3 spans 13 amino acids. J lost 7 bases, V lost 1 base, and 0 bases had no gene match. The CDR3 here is CASSLGTGGGYTF. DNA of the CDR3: TGTGCCAGCAGCTTAGGGACAGGGGGTGGCTACACCTTC.

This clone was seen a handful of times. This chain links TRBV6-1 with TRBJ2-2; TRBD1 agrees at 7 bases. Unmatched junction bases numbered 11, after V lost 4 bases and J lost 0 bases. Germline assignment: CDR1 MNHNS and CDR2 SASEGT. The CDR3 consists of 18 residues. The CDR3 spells CASSVAATGAANTGELFF. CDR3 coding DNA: TGTGCCAGCAGTGTCGCGGCAACAGGGGCAGCGAACACCGGGGAGCTGTTTTTT.

CDR3 loop: CASTPPDRAYQPQHF. The DNA of the CDR3 is TGTGCCAGCACGCCACCGGACAGGGCGTATCAGCCCCAGCATTTT. This chain connects TRBV28 to TRBJ1-5; 8 bases match TRBD1. The germline V gene has CDR1 MDHEN and CDR2 SYDVKM. The CDR3 runs to 15 residues. Trimming removed 7 bases from V and 5 bases from J; junction bases left unmatched: 10.

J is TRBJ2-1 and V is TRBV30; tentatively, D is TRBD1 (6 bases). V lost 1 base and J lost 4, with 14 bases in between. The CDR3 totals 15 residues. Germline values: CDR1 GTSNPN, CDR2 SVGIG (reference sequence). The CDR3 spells CAWSGRQVPYNEQFF. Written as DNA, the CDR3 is TGTGCCTGGAGTGGGCGACAGGTACCGTACAATGAGCAGTTCTTC. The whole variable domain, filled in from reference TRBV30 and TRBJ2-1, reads SQTIHQWPATLVQPVGSPLSLECTVEGTSNPNLYWYRQAAGRGLQLLFYSVGIGQISSEVPQNLSASRPQDRQFILSSKKLLLSDSGFYLCAWSGRQVPYNEQFFGPGTRLTVL.

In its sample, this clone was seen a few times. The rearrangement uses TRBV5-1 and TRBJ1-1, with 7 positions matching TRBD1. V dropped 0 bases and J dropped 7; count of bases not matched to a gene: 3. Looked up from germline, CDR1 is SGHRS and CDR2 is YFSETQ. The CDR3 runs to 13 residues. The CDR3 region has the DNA TGCGCCAGCAGCTTGGGGGACAGCAGTGAAGCTTTCTTT. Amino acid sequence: CASSLGDSSEAFF.

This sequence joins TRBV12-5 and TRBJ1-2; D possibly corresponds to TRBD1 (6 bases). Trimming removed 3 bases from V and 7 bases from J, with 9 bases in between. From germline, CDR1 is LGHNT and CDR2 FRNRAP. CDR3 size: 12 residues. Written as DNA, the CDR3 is TGTGCTAGTGGTTTCGGGGGGCTTGGCTACACCTTC. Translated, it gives CASGFGGLGYTF.

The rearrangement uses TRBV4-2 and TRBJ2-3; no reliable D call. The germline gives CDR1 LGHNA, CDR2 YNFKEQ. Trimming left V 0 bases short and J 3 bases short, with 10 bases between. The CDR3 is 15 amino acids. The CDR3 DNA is TGTGCCAGCAGCCAAGACTGGTGGGGAACAGATACGCAGTATTTT. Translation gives CASSQDWWGTDTQYF.

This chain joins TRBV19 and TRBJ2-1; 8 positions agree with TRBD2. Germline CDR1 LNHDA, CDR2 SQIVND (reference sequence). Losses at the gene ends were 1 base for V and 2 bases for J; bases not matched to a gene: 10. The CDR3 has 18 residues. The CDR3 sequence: CASSIVRGGSGTYNEQFF. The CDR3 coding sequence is TGTGCCAGTAGTATAGTTCGCGGCGGTAGCGGGACCTACAATGAGCAGTTCTTC.

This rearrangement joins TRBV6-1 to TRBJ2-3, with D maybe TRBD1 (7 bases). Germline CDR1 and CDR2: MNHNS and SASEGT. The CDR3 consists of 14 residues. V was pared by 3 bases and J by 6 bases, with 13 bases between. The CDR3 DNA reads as TGTGCCAGCAGTGATTCTCCAGGGGGGGATACGCAGTATTTT. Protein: CASSDSPGGDTQYF.

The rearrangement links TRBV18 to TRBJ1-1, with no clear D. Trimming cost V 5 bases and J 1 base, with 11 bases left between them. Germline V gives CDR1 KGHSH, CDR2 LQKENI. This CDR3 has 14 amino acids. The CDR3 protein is CASSEEYGNTEAFF. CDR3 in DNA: TGTGCCAGCTCAGAGGAGTATGGGAACACTGAAGCTTTCTTT.

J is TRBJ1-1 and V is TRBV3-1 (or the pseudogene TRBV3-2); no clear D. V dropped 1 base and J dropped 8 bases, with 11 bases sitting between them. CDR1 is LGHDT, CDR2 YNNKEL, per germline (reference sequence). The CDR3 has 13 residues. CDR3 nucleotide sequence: TGTGCCAGCAGCCAAGGGAACGTGAGAGAAGCTTTCTTT. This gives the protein CASSQGNVREAFF.

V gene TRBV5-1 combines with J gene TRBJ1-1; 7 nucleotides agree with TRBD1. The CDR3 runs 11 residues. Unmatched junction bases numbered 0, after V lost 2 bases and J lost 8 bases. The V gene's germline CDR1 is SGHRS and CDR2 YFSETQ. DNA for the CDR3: TGCGCCAGCAGCTTACAGGGGGAAGCTTTCTTT. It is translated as CASSLQGEAFF.

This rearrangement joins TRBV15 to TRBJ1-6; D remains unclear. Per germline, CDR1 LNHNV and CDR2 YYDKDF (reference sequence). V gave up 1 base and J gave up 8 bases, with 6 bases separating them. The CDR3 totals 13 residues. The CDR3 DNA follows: TGTGCCACCAGCAGAGGCGCGGATTCACCCCTCCACTTT. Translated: CATSRGADSPLHF.

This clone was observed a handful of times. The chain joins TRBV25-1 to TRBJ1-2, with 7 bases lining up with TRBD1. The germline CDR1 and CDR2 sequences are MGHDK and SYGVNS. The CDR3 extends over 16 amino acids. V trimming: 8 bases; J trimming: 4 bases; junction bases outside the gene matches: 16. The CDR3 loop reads CASRVSTGRGPYGYTF. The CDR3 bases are TGTGCCAGCCGAGTGTCGACAGGGAGAGGACCCTATGGCTACACCTTC.

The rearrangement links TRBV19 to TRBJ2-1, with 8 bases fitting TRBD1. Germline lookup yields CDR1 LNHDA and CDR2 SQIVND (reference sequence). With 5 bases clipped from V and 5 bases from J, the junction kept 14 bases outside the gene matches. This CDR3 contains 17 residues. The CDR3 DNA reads TGTGCCAGTAGTCAGGGACAGGTAGTTTTCCAAAACAATGAGCAGTTCTTC. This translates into CASSQGQVVFQNNEQFF.

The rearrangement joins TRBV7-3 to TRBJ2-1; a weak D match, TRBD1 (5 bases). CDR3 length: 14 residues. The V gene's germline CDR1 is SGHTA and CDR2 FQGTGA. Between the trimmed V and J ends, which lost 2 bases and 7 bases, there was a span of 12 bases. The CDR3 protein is CASSLGATSNEQFF. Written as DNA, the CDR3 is TGTGCCAGCAGCTTAGGGGCGACGTCGAATGAGCAGTTCTTC.

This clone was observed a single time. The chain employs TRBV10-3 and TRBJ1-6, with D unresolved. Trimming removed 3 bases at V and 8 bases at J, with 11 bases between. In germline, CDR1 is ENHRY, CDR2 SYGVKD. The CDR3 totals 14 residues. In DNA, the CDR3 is TGTGCCATCAGTGACCGGGGAGGCTATTCACCCCTCCACTTT. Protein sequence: CAISDRGGYSPLHF.

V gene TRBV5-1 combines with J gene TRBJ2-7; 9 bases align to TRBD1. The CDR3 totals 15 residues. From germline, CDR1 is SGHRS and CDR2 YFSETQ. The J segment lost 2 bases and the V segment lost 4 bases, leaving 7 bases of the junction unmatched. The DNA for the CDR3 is TGCGCCAGCAGCCTAAGACAGGGGGTTACCTACGAGCAGTACTTC. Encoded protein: CASSLRQGVTYEQYF.